These 8 T cell receptor beta chains share one sample of origin, sequenced in a study of T cell clonality in common variable immunodeficiency (dated by TCRdb to the mid-2010s). General findings and caveats noted by the study authors: Reportedly, TCRbeta sequences from CVID had fewer deletions and N-nucleotide insertions, and highly modified clones with 13 or more V deletions were absent from CVID.

These receptors' targets are unknown. Library generation was performed with the immunoSEQ multiplex PCR assay. As stored in TCRdb, this immuneACCESS dataset retains in-frame rearrangements with V and J assigned. A fraction of the clones does not appear; measured against another copy, unresolved V genes explain less than half of the discrepancy, and the remainder lacks a known reason. Listed for this sample are about 33,000 clones, none observed only a single time. Less than 8% of the sample rests with the top ten. Sequenced material: peripheral blood mononuclear cells. These receptors were collected from a human donor with common variable immunodeficiency.

The CDR3 DNA, read in part, is TGTGCCAGCAGCTACCTAGCGGGGAGCTCCTACGAG. It is translated as CASSYLAGSSYE. The whole CDR3 region reads CASSYLAGSSYEQYF. The gene calls are TRBV7-2 and TRBJ2-7; 9 bases align to TRBD2. The CDR3 end is not reached by the read, which stops 3 residues before it; the germline J gene fills it in. The CDR3 runs to 15 residues. V lost 4 bases, J lost 0 bases, and 4 bases stayed unmatched. Germline V gene data show CDR1 as SGHTA and CDR2 as FQGNSA.

The sample holds many counts of this clone. The CDR3 goes on 3 residues after the read ends, and that part is filled in from the germline J gene. The chain employs TRBV20-1 and TRBJ1-2, with D unclear. CDR3 size: 14 residues. Germline CDR1 reads DFQATT; CDR2 reads SNEGSKA (reference sequence). V lost 0 bases and J lost 0, with 8 bases in between. The CDR3: CSARDPETNYGYTF. CDR3 DNA, as far as it was read: TGCAGTGCTAGAGACCCAGAAACTAACTATGGC.

Relative to its sample, this clone is medium-sized. Coverage ceases 3 residues before the CDR3 finishes, and the germline J gene fills in the end. V gene TRBV30 combines with J gene TRBJ1-1, with D perhaps TRBD1 (6 bases). Germline V gene data show CDR1 as GTSNPN and CDR2 as SVGIG (reference sequence). The CDR3 extends over 14 amino acids. Trimming removed 0 bases at V and 3 bases at J, with 11 bases between. The DNA read from the CDR3 is TGTGCCTGGAGTGTACTTTCAGGGGACACTGAA. Residues: CAWSVLSGDTE. The entire CDR3 sequence reads CAWSVLSGDTEAFF. Full variable domain (missing parts from reference TRBV30 and TRBJ1-1): SQTIHQWPATLVQPVGSPLSLECTVEGTSNPNLYWYRQAAGRGLQLLFYSVGIGQISSEVPQNLSASRPQDRQFILSSKKLLLSDSGFYLCAWSVLSGDTEAFFGQGTRLTVV.

This chain's CDR3 is CASSPSGGAGDTQYF. Incomplete CDR3 DNA: TGCGCCAGCAGCCCGAGCGGGGGGGCCGGAGATACG. The chain is built from TRBV5-1 and TRBJ2-3, with 10 bases identical to TRBD2. From the germline J gene comes the end of the CDR3, since the read stops 3 residues before it. The CDR3 covers 15 residues. V lost 4 bases, J lost 5 bases, and 7 bases stayed unmatched. CDR1 and CDR2 from the germline V gene are SGHRS and YFSETQ.

Comments on this clone: Coverage ceases 3 residues before the CDR3 finishes, and the germline J gene fills in the end. This chain joins TRBV7-9 and TRBJ1-1, with a possible D match to TRBD1 (6 bases). The CDR3 loop spans 13 amino acids. The ends were cut back, 3 bases at V and 2 bases at J, with 7 bases in the middle. CDR1 SEHNR and CDR2 FQNEAQ come from the germline V gene (reference sequence). This chain's CDR3 is CASSLDSNTEAFF. CDR3 bases read: TGTGCCAGCAGCTTGGACAGTAACACTGAA. The whole variable domain, remainder taken from reference TRBV7-9 and TRBJ1-1, is DTGVSQNPRHKITKRGQNVTFRCDPISEHNRLYWYRQTLGQGPEFLTYFQNEAQLEKSRLLSDRFSAERPKGSFSTLEIQRTEQGDSAMYLCASSLDSNTEAFFGQGTRLTVV.

This clone was counted only a few times. The CDR3 extends 3 residues past the end of the read, so its final part is completed from the germline J gene. The rearrangement joins TRBV5-6 to TRBJ2-7; TRBD1 matches at 7 bases. V lost 0 bases, J lost 5 bases, and 5 bases stayed unmatched. Germline V lookup: CDR1 SGHDT, CDR2 YYEEEE. The CDR3 is 14 amino acids. The part of the CDR3 DNA that was read is TGTGCCAGCAGCTTGGTGGGACAGCCCCACGAG. Encoded protein: CASSLVGQPHE. Given in full, the CDR3 is CASSLVGQPHEQYF.

Only a few counts were recorded for this clone. CDR3: CASSLHPGSSYEQYF. The sequenced part of the CDR3 DNA is TGTGCCAGCAGCCTGCACCCAGGGTCCTCCTACGAG. This chain links TRBV11-3 with TRBJ2-7, with a possible D match to TRBD1 (5 bases). The CDR3 extends 3 residues past the end of the read, so its final part is completed from the germline J gene. CDR1 is SGHNT and CDR2 is YENEEA in the germline V gene. This CDR3 contains 15 residues. V lost 5 bases, J lost 0 bases, and 14 bases lay in between.

Details on this clone: The read stops 3 residues short of the end of the CDR3; the missing end is completed from the germline J gene. The chain combines TRBV19 with TRBJ2-3; D perhaps matches TRBD1 (6 bases). The CDR3 consists of 15 residues. Germline CDR1 LNHDA, CDR2 SQIVND (reference sequence). Between the trimmed V and J ends, which lost 7 bases and 0 bases, there was a span of 14 bases. The CDR3 spells CASTPGTLSTDTQYF. CDR3 DNA (partial): TGTGCCAGTACCCCCGGGACACTAAGCACAGATACG.